This entry concerns a single T cell receptor beta chain. This record comes from a study of blood T cell repertoires in COVID-19. At the level of the study: The analysed material was cDNA or gDNA that came from T cells, B-cell-depleted T cells, or PBMCs.

This CDR3 comprises 15 residues. Trimming pared 1 base from V and 3 bases from J, leaving 10 bases between. Germline lookup yields CDR1 KGHSH and CDR2 LQKENI. Authors' analysis steps: Researchers report that nucleated cell counts were estimated from reference gene primer amplification. TCRdb's table, derived via immunoSEQ multiplex PCR, lists solely in-frame clones and lacks some. That table supplies the V and J calls and clone size; D and trimming were determined from the DNA. The sample has over 75,000 clones, 75% to 85% seen once. This chain connects TRBV18 to TRBJ1-5, with a possible D match to TRBD1 (6 bases). The sequence derives from a woman in her 70s with acute or convalescent COVID-19. Material for sequencing was peripheral blood. CDR3 nucleotides: TGTGCCAGCTCACCACGCACAGGGCCCAATCAGCCCCAGCATTTT. Its translation: CASSPRTGPNQPQHF.